This TCR beta chain came from a study of blood T cell repertoires in COVID-19. Study information: The origin of the acute and convalescent COVID-19 samples was the United States, Italy and Spain.

This clone was observed a few times. Per the original methods: Reference gene primer amplification yielded estimated nucleated cell counts. The data were produced by immunoSEQ multiplex PCR, yet TCRdb's version contains in-frame clones alone and is incomplete. V and J calls and clone size are given by that table; D and trimming were obtained from the DNA. The sample comprises tens of thousands of clones, more than 75% of which are singletons, and roughly 24% rests with the top ten. Trimming removed 0 bases from V and 3 bases from J, with 9 bases in between. The CDR3 extends over 15 amino acids. Looked up from germline, CDR1 is LNHNV and CDR2 is YYDKDF (reference sequence).

The J gene is TRBJ2-4, the V gene TRBV15; tentatively, D is TRBD1 (6 bases). The sequence was obtained from a human donor in a cohort sampled during active COVID-19. Material for sequencing was peripheral blood. The DNA of the CDR3 is TGTGCCACCAGCAGAGATTTGGACAGCAAAAACATTCAGTACTTC. Translation: CATSRDLDSKNIQYF.